This is a list of T cell receptor beta chains from one sample in a study of cytomegalovirus exposure and HLA in healthy donors. The data were produced by immunoSEQ multiplex PCR, yet TCRdb's version contains in-frame clones alone and is incomplete. The sample records over 150,000 clones, over 75% being singletons. Sequencing was performed on PBMCs. The source of these receptors is a male donor in good health and CMV-seronegative. Each CDR3 is given with its conserved first and last residue. A D gene is named only where the DNA matches it firmly. Rows give clone size only sometimes, using once, few, many, or a class for an expanded clone.

d_call | j_call | v_call | clone_size | cdr3_length | cdr3_nt | cdr3_aa
TRBD2 | TRBJ2-7 | TRBV7-2 | . | 15 | TGTGCCAGCAGCCGGCGGGGGGGCCTTGGCGACGAGCAGTACTTC | CASSRRGGLGDEQYF
TRBD1 | TRBJ1-5 | TRBV4-1 | . | 16 | TGCGCCAGCAGCCACCCCCTGGGACAGGTTGGACAGCCCCAGCATTTT | CASSHPLGQVGQPQHF
. | TRBJ1-6 | TRBV19 | . | 13 | TGTGCCAGTAGGTGGGGGGAAAATTCACCCCTCCACTTT | CASRWGENSPLHF
. | TRBJ1-6 | TRBV5-6 | . | 13 | TGTGCCAGCAGCTTGGGGGGGCGTGGACCCCTCCACTTT | CASSLGGRGPLHF
TRBD1 | TRBJ2-3 | TRBV7-9 | . | 16 | TGTGCCAGCAGCAAGGGACAGGGCGGGAGCACAGATACGCAGTATTTT | CASSKGQGGSTDTQYF
. | TRBJ1-4 | TRBV27 | . | 15 | TGTGCCAGCAGTTTAGCGGGGCTACAGAATGAAAAACTGTTTTTT | CASSLAGLQNEKLFF
. | TRBJ1-1 | TRBV9 | once | 16 | TGTGCCAGCAGCGCGGCCGGGGGGCAGGGTGGCACTGAAGCTTTCTTT | CASSAAGGQGGTEAFF
TRBD2 | TRBJ2-7 | TRBV10-2 | . | 15 | TGCGCCAGCAGAGGGACTAGCGGGGGGGACTACGAGCAGTACTTC | CASRGTSGGDYEQYF
TRBD1 | TRBJ1-2 | TRBV2 | . | 13 | TGTGCCAGCAGTATCGGGACAGATTATGGCTACACCTTC | CASSIGTDYGYTF
TRBD1 | TRBJ2-3 | TRBV2 | . | 15 | TGTGCCAGCAGATCCCGGGACAGGGCAACAAATACGCAGTATTTT | CASRSRDRATNTQYF
TRBD1 | TRBJ1-6 | TRBV15 | few | 17 | TGTGCCACCAGCAGTAATTTTTTGGGGACAGGGGGTTCACCCCTCCACTTT | CATSSNFLGTGGSPLHF
TRBD1 | TRBJ1-2 | TRBV6-1 | . | 14 | TGTGCCAGCACCCTAGCTGACAGGGGCTATGGCTACACCTTC | CASTLADRGYGYTF
. | TRBJ1-4 | TRBV7-9 | . | 15 | TGTGCCAGCAGCTTAGTAGGGGTCCTTAATGAAAAACTGTTTTTT | CASSLVGVLNEKLFF
. | TRBJ1-1 | TRBV27 | . | 14 | TGTGCCAGCAGACTGATGCAGGGGAGCACTGAAGCTTTCTTT | CASRLMQGSTEAFF
. | TRBJ1-1 | TRBV6-1 | . | 15 | TGTGCCAGCAGCTTCTTGGGGGACACCGACACTGAAGCTTTCTTT | CASSFLGDTDTEAFF
. | TRBJ1-2 | TRBV5-1 | . | 17 | TGCGCCAGCAGCTCTTTTGGCCCCTCGACAGTTTCATATGGCTACACCTTC | CASSSFGPSTVSYGYTF
. | TRBJ1-1 | TRBV28 | . | 13 | TGTGCCACCAAGCGGGGGGCTAACACTGAAGCTTTCTTT | CATKRGANTEAFF
. | TRBJ1-3 | TRBV30 | few | 15 | TGTGCCTGCTGGAGTTCCGGAATCTCTGGAAACACCATATATTTT | CACWSSGISGNTIYF
. | TRBJ2-1 | TRBV11-3 | . | 14 | TGTGCCAGCAGCTTAGAAGGACTATACAATGAGCAGTTCTTC | CASSLEGLYNEQFF
TRBD1 | TRBJ2-7 | TRBV18 | . | 15 | TGTGCCAGCTCACCAGCACAGGGGGCCTCCTACGAGCAGTACTTC | CASSPAQGASYEQYF
TRBD1 | TRBJ1-2 | TRBV5-5 | . | 15 | TGTGCCAGCAGCTTCGTCCACAGGGGTCGGCATGGCTACACCTTC | CASSFVHRGRHGYTF
. | TRBJ2-3 | TRBV11-2 | once | 14 | TGTGCCAGCAGCTCACTAGGCGGCCCAGATACGCAGTATTTT | CASSSLGGPDTQYF
. | TRBJ2-7 | TRBV6-1 | few | 13 | TGTGCCAGCAAGGAGCGGCCAGGGGGGGAGCAGTACTTC | CASKERPGGEQYF
. | TRBJ2-7 | TRBV27 | . | 14 | TGTGCCAGCAGTTTTCTCCAGGGTAGTTACGAGCAGTACTTC | CASSFLQGSYEQYF
. | TRBJ1-1 | TRBV30 | once | 13 | TGTGCCTGGACCCGGGGGGTGAACACTGAAGCTTTCTTT | CAWTRGVNTEAFF
. | TRBJ1-4 | TRBV10-2 | . | 15 | TGCGCCAGCAGCCGAACATTGGGAGTTAATGAAAAACTGCTTTTT | CASSRTLGVNEKLLF
TRBD2 | TRBJ2-1 | TRBV30 | . | 15 | TGTGCCTGGAGTGTAGTGGCGGGGGGCGGGAATGAGCAGTTCTTC | CAWSVVAGGGNEQFF
TRBD1 | TRBJ1-4 | TRBV10-3 | once | 17 | TGTGCCATCAGTGAAGTGAGACAGGGTACCACTAATGAAAAACTGTTTTTT | CAISEVRQGTTNEKLFF
TRBD1 | TRBJ2-3 | TRBV4-1 | . | 17 | TGCGCCAGCAGCCAAACACCGGGACAGGGGGCGGCAGATACGCAGTATTTT | CASSQTPGQGAADTQYF
TRBD1 | TRBJ1-2 | TRBV2 | . | 11 | TGTGCCAGCGACAGGGATTATGGCTACACCTTC | CASDRDYGYTF
. | TRBJ2-6 | TRBV19 | . | 16 | TGTGCCAGTAGTGGGCAGGGCTACTCTGGGGCCAACGTCCTGACTTTC | CASSGQGYSGANVLTF
TRBD2 | TRBJ2-7 | TRBV10-3 | . | 14 | TGTGCCATCAGCGCCGCGGGGGGATCCTACGAGCAGTACTTC | CAISAAGGSYEQYF
. | TRBJ2-6 | TRBV5-8 | . | 16 | TGTGCCAGCAGCCCCAGGGGTAGGTCTGGGGCCAACGTCCTGACTTTC | CASSPRGRSGANVLTF
. | TRBJ1-2 | TRBV2 | . | 14 | TGTGCCAGCAGTGAGTCGACAGTAAACTATGGCTACACCTTC | CASSESTVNYGYTF
. | TRBJ1-6 | TRBV7-2 | few | 15 | TGTGCCAGCAGCTCAACAGGGAACCATAATTCACCCCTCCACTTT | CASSSTGNHNSPLHF
TRBD2 | TRBJ2-3 | TRBV6-5 | . | 15 | TGTGCCAGCAGTTACTCGGGAGGGAGCACAGATACGCAGTATTTT | CASSYSGGSTDTQYF
. | TRBJ1-1 | TRBV7-8 | . | 15 | TGTGCCAGCAGCCGTTCGCAGGGGACGAACACTGAAGCTTTCTTT | CASSRSQGTNTEAFF
. | TRBJ1-3 | TRBV10-3 | few | 17 | TGTGCCATCAGTGAGGGACGATCGGGGGGCTCTGGAAACACCATATATTTT | CAISEGRSGGSGNTIYF
. | TRBJ2-2 | TRBV5-8 | . | 15 | TGTGCCAGCAGCTTGCTTCTCGTGAACACCGGGGAGCTGTTTTTT | CASSLLLVNTGELFF
TRBD2 | TRBJ2-5 | TRBV29-1 | few | 14 | TGCAGCGTTGTTTCTAGCGGAGGCCGGGAGACCCAGTACTTC | CSVVSSGGRETQYF
. | TRBJ1-1 | TRBV29-1 | . | 10 | TGCAGCGCTGGGACAACCGAAGCTTTCTTT | CSAGTTEAFF
. | TRBJ1-1 | TRBV29-1 | . | 12 | TGCAGCACTGGCAGGGCCAACACTGAAGCTTTCTTT | CSTGRANTEAFF
. | TRBJ1-5 | TRBV7-2 | . | 13 | TGTGCCAGCAGCCCAGACAGTTATCAGCCCCAGCATTTT | CASSPDSYQPQHF
. | TRBJ1-6 | TRBV5-1 | . | 14 | TGCGCCAGCAGCTTGGGGAGTCGGAATTCACCCCTCCACTTT | CASSLGSRNSPLHF
. | TRBJ2-3 | TRBV12-5 | . | 15 | TGTGCTAGCCTTCTAGGGGGTTCTAGCACAGATACGCAGTATTTT | CASLLGGSSTDTQYF
. | TRBJ2-3 | TRBV6-5 | . | 15 | TGTGCCAGCAGTTACTCAGGGGGACGAGATATGACGCAGTATTTT | CASSYSGGRDMTQYF
TRBD1 | TRBJ2-1 | TRBV9 | once | 13 | TGTGCCAGCAGCCCCACGCAGGGGGATGAGCAGTTCTTC | CASSPTQGDEQFF
. | TRBJ1-4 | TRBV7-9 | . | 15 | TGTGCCAGCAGCGCCTCACAGGGTGGTAGTGAAAAACTGTTTTTT | CASSASQGGSEKLFF
. | TRBJ1-2 | TRBV6-1 | . | 15 | TGTGCCAGCAGCACTGGGGCAGGGTCATTCTATGGCTACACCTTC | CASSTGAGSFYGYTF
. | TRBJ2-7 | TRBV12-2 | . | 17 | TGTGCAAGTCGCTTAGTTGACAGGGGGCAAAACTCCTACGAGCAGTACTTC | CASRLVDRGQNSYEQYF
TRBD1 | TRBJ2-5 | TRBV5-1 | . | 12 | TGCGCCAGCATGGACAGGGCAGAGACCCAGTACTTC | CASMDRAETQYF
. | TRBJ2-3 | TRBV5-1 | . | 14 | TGCGCCAGCCGTCCCTTGTCTTCCACAGATACGCAGTATTTT | CASRPLSSTDTQYF
. | TRBJ1-2 | TRBV25-1 | once | 12 | TGTGCCAGCAGTTCTGACATTGGTGGCTACACCTTC | CASSSDIGGYTF
. | TRBJ1-1 | TRBV7-6 | . | 14 | TGTGCCAGCAGCCAACGAAATAGGAACACTGAAGCTTTCTTT | CASSQRNRNTEAFF
TRBD2 | TRBJ2-3 | TRBV6-1 | . | 15 | TGTGCCAGCAGTGGATCAGCGGGGGGGACAGATACGCAGTATTTT | CASSGSAGGTDTQYF
. | TRBJ2-1 | TRBV27 | . | 16 | TGTGCCAGCAGTTTATGGCGAGGGCCGATCTACAATGAGCAGTTCTTC | CASSLWRGPIYNEQFF
. | TRBJ2-5 | TRBV29-1 | . | 13 | TGCAGCGTTGGGGGGGGCCCTGGGGAGACCCAGTACTTC | CSVGGGPGETQYF
. | TRBJ2-7 | TRBV18 | . | 13 | TGTGCCAGCTCACCCCCGGGGGTCTACGAGCAGTACTTC | CASSPPGVYEQYF
TRBD1 | TRBJ1-1 | TRBV19 | . | 15 | TGTGCCAGTAGTATAGCGGACAGGAAGAACACTGAAGCTTTCTTT | CASSIADRKNTEAFF
. | TRBJ2-1 | TRBV7-6 | . | 13 | TGTGCCAGCAGCTCACTCGTTACCGATGAGCAGTTCTTC | CASSSLVTDEQFF